This entry describes one TCR beta chain. Its antigen is unknown. No qualities accompany the bases; no much larger clone lies one base away. From the germline V gene (reference sequence), CDR1 is GTSNPN and CDR2 is SVGIG. V drops 4 bases and J drops 10 bases, leaving 20 bases in between. The cysteine opens and the phenylalanine closes a CDR3 of 15 amino acids. Only the CDR3 portion is preserved as DNA: 45 bases, with reading frame beginning at the first base. This sample was taken from a study of vaccination and CD4 T cells after COVID-19 (dated by TCRdb to between 2021 and 2024). Looking at the study overall: Convalescent patients had a positive SARS-CoV-2 result on nasal swab PCR, and of these patients, several had mild disease and one had severe disease. The convalescent cohort comprised six males and four females, including two Hispanic individuals, seven Caucasians, two Asians and one multiracial person. Participants got two doses of the Pfizer-BioNTech BNT162b2 vaccine (n=8) or two doses of the Moderna mRNA-1273 vaccine (n=2). Post-COVID blood samples were collected from convalescent patients a median of roughly 100 days after diagnosis, with a range of roughly 30 to 170 days. Post-vaccine blood samples were taken a median of roughly 75 days after the second vaccine dose, with a range of about 13 to 250 days. Overlapping spike peptide pools from SARS-CoV-2 and from the common cold coronaviruses HCoV-NL63, HCoV-OC43 and HCoV-229E were used as culture stimuli. Control cultures used a CEFX viral epitope pool as positive control, an HIV-1 Nef peptide pool as negative control, or no peptide. The spike-specific CD4+ TCR repertoire was compared before and after mRNA vaccination in approximately ten COVID-19 convalescent patients and several infection-naive healthy vaccine recipients. General findings and caveats noted by the study authors: An increase in the median number of SARS-CoV-2-reactive clonotypes from approximately 21 after infection to roughly 38 after vaccination was observed, but the change was not found to be significant. In convalescent patients, a median around 84% of post-vaccine SARS-CoV-2-reactive clones were detected only after vaccination, and vaccine-specific priming was suggested by this finding. The number of convalescent patients in the study was relatively small, and the study did not examine early timepoints following natural infection. Nearly all vaccine-specific clones in convalescent patients (304 of 307) were mono-reactive for SARS-CoV-2 spike rather than cross-reactive with common cold coronaviruses.

The label giving this sample's treatment or condition can be read as: roughly 10-day PBMC culture with coronavirus spike peptide pools or control peptides (ViraFEST assay). The ViraFEST assay, used in the study, expanded antigen-specific T cells with peptide pools and then identified the expanded clonotypes through TCR sequencing. Positive SARS-CoV-2 PCR tests in the convalescent patients dated from March to December 2020, before Alpha, Beta and Delta variants emerged in the United States. Each well held approximately 2 million PBMCs cultured in IMDM containing approximately 5% human AB serum and 9 to 10 IU/ml IL-2, with approximately 9.2 ug/ml peptide pools added. On days 3 and 7, half of the culture medium was replaced with fresh IL-2-containing medium. CD4+ T cells were isolated after roughly 10 days of culture through negative selection using the EasySep CD4+ T cell isolation kit. PBMCs were separated from whole blood using Ficoll-Paque Plus gradient centrifugation and then either used fresh or cryopreserved at -140C. Triplicate wells were generally used for each culture condition.

Library construction relied on PCR. TCR sequencing of DNA from cultured CD4+ T cells used the Oncomine TCR Beta short-read assay at the Johns Hopkins FTIC core. Genomic DNA was extracted from the cultured CD4+ T cells with the QIAamp micro DNA kit. Oncomine TCR Beta libraries from cultured CD4+ T cells were pooled with unique dual indexes and sequenced on an Illumina iSeq 100. The original pipeline was this. Non-productive sequences were removed, and CDR3s not starting with C, not ending with F or W, or shorter than 7 amino acids were discarded. The MANAFEST web application identified antigen-specific clonotypes by comparing peptide-stimulated wells against reference wells and other culture wells. To be called positive, a clone needed an FDR below 0.05, an odds ratio above 5, and a productive frequency above 0.1% in at least two of three replicate wells. Clonotypes that were significantly expanded in both SARS-CoV-2 spike wells and at least one common cold coronavirus spike condition were defined as cross-reactive. CDR3 homology was assessed with Levenshtein distances (stringdist) and unrooted phylogenetic trees (ape) in R version 3.6.1. The raw public data were reprocessed by TCRdb itself: fastp quality trimming at Q25, MiXCR clonotype calling, in-frame beta chains only. A single entry per CDR3 protein holds the most common genes and DNA from its merged rows. V and J calls and clone size were set by TCRdb, not the authors. Counted in this sample were about 16,000 distinct CDR3 sequences; 55% of them appeared once. Together, the top ten hold roughly 9% of the sample.

Specimen: CD4+ T cells from blood, cultured in vitro. The rearranged segments are TRBV30 and TRBJ1-6; D gene: possibly TRBD1, on 5 matching bases. This sequence originates from a human donor who had recovered from COVID-19. The DNA is as follows: TGTGCCTGGACCCACTCCGGGGCTTTGGGGTCACCCCTCCACTTT. This is translated as CAWTHSGALGSPLHF.